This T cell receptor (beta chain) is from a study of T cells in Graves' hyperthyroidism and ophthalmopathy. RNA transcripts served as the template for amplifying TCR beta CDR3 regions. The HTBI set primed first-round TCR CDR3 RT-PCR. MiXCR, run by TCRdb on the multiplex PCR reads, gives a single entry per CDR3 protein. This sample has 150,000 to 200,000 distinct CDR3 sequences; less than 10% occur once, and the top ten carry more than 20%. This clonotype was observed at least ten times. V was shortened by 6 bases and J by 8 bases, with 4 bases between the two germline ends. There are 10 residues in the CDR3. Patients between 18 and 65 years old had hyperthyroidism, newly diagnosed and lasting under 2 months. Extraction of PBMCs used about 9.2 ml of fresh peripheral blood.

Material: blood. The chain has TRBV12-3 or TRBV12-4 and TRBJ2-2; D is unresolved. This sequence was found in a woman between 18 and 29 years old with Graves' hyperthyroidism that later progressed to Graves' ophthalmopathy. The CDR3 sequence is CASRRGELFF. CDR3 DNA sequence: TGTGCCAGCAGGAGGGGGGAGCTGTTTTTT.